The T cell receptor beta chain described here comes from a study of T cells after yellow fever vaccination. TCRdb passed the 5' RACE reads through MiXCR, listing each CDR3 protein once. The sample records about 320,000 distinct CDR3 sequences, approximately 4.3% being singletons. Germline V CDR1 and CDR2: DFQATT, SNEGSKA (reference sequence). This CDR3 spans 14 amino acids. With respect to this clonotype: A read error may be the cause here, since a much bigger clone is one base away.

The chain employs TRBV20-1 and TRBJ2-1, with 13 bases fitting TRBD2. The receptor was isolated from a young man who received the YFV17D yellow fever vaccine. The sample in question was PBMCs, obtained 15 days after the yellow fever booster vaccination. The CDR3 DNA reads TGCAGTGCTCGTACTAGCGGGGGGGCCAATGAGCGGTTCTTC. This translates into CSARTSGGANERFF.